The 13 T cell receptor beta chains given below trace back to one sample, sequenced in a study of CD8 T cells in ankylosing spondylitis. For these receptors, no antigen is known. Study results and limitations: Made up of 7 to 9 highly homologous variants, a TCR beta motif appeared characteristic of ankylosing spondylitis blood.

Each CDR3 protein gets one entry after TCRdb re-called the 5' RACE reads with MiXCR. The profile covers fewer than 550,000 distinct CDR3 sequences, with approximately 5.3% appearing a single time and roughly 3.2% taken by the ten largest. Specimen: blood, either unsorted or a sorted T cell fraction (not recorded which). The origin of the receptors is a male donor with ankylosing spondylitis.

This clonotype was seen at least ten times. The chain combines TRBV6-1 with TRBJ2-7, with a tentative D call TRBD1 (5 bases). The V and J ends lost 1 base and 1 base respectively, with 11 bases between them. Per germline, CDR1 MNHNS and CDR2 SASEGT. The CDR3 length is 15 residues. The CDR3 bases are TGTGCCAGCAGTGAAGGGGGCACAGTATCCTACGAGCAGTACTTC. This sequence encodes CASSEGGTVSYEQYF.

The V call is TRBV10-3, the J call TRBJ2-3; no reliable D call. Germline CDR1 reads ENHRY; CDR2 reads SYGVKD. V gave up 6 bases and J gave up 1 base, with 11 bases separating them. This CDR3 spans 14 amino acids. The CDR3 here is CAISRAAGTDTQYF. The CDR3 coding sequence is TGTGCCATCAGCCGGGCCGCCGGCACAGATACGCAGTATTTT.

This clonotype has at least ten counts. This chain links TRBV20-1 with TRBJ2-3; D remains ambiguous. This CDR3 region has 13 residues. Trimming cost V 4 bases and J 0 bases, with 8 bases left between them. The germline V gene encodes CDR1 DFQATT and CDR2 SNEGSKA (reference sequence). CDR3 loop: CSANSASTDTQYF. The CDR3 nucleotides read TGCAGTGCTAATTCGGCCAGCACAGATACGCAGTATTTT.

V gene TRBV29-1 combines with J gene TRBJ2-5, with D possibly matching TRBD1 (6 bases). The V gene's germline CDR1 is SQVTM and CDR2 ANQGSEA. V was clipped by 5 bases and J by 5 bases, with 12 bases between them. The CDR3 runs 12 residues. The DNA of the CDR3 is TGCAGCGTTCCGGACAGTACGGAGACCCAGTACTTC. It yields the protein CSVPDSTETQYF. The variable domain in full, completed from reference TRBV29-1 and TRBJ2-5, reads SAVISQKPSRDICQRGTSLTIQCQVDSQVTMMFWYRQQPGQSLTLIATANQGSEATYESGFVIDKFPISRPNLTFSTLTVSNMSPEDSSIYLCSVPDSTETQYFGPGTRLLVL.

There are a few counts of this clonotype. The gene calls are TRBV29-1 and TRBJ1-1, with 9 bases fitting TRBD1. Germline V lookup: CDR1 SQVTM, CDR2 ANQGSEA. The CDR3 extends over 14 amino acids. After removal of 3 bases from V and 5 bases from J, the junction contained 7 bases not matched to a gene. The CDR3 loop is CSVDRTGVWTEAFF. CDR3 sequence (DNA): TGCAGCGTTGATCGGACAGGGGTTTGGACTGAAGCTTTCTTT.

This clonotype showed up many times. This rearrangement joins TRBV4-1 to TRBJ1-1; D is unclear. Deletions cut 0 bases from V and 1 base from J, with 12 bases between. The length of the CDR3 is 16 residues. Per germline, CDR1 MGHRA and CDR2 YSYEKL. DNA for the CDR3: TGCGCCAGCAGCCAAGATCCCGGAGGCGCGAACACTGAAGCTTTCTTT. It is translated as CASSQDPGGANTEAFF.

This clonotype occurred many times. V is TRBV24-1 and J is TRBJ1-2, with 7 nucleotides matching TRBD1. Germline V gives CDR1 KGHDR, CDR2 SFDVKD. CDR3 length: 14 residues. After removal of 5 bases from V and 6 bases from J, the junction contained 8 bases not matched to a gene. The CDR3 region is CATSGIDRDNGYTF. The CDR3 bases are TGTGCCACCAGTGGGATAGACAGGGATAATGGCTACACCTTC.

In this sample, this clonotype turned up many times. The chain employs TRBV6-1 and TRBJ1-4; 9 bases agree with TRBD1. Germline V CDR1 and CDR2: MNHNS, SASEGT. Trimming took 6 bases from V and 2 from J; bases not matched to a gene: 1. This CDR3 has 14 residues. The CDR3 here is CASRGTGTNEKLFF. The CDR3 DNA sequence: TGTGCCAGCAGGGGGACAGGGACTAATGAAAAACTGTTTTTT.

This clonotype was counted ten times or more. The CDR3 DNA reads as TGCAGTGCCTGGGGACAGGGGAGGTTCAATGAGCAGTTCTTC. Translating it yields CSAWGQGRFNEQFF. This chain connects TRBV20-1 to TRBJ2-1, with 10 bases identical to TRBD1. CDR1 DFQATT and CDR2 SNEGSKA come from the germline V gene (reference sequence). Trimming removed 6 bases from V and 6 bases from J; junction bases left unmatched: 8. This CDR3 region has 14 residues.

This clonotype was observed a few times. DNA of the CDR3: TGTGCCACCAGCAGGGGGAAAGAGACCCAGTACTTC. It yields the protein CATSRGKETQYF. V usage is TRBV15 and J usage is TRBJ2-5; no reliable D call. The CDR3 loop spans 12 amino acids. CDR1 and CDR2 from the germline V gene are LNHNV and YYDKDF (reference sequence). V lost 3 bases to trimming and J lost 3 bases, with 5 bases between them.

This clonotype was detected many times. The J gene is TRBJ1-2, the V gene TRBV4-3; no clear D gene. The CDR3 spans 17 residues. Germline assignment: CDR1 LGHNA and CDR2 YSLEER. Deletions cut 0 bases from V and 0 bases from J, with 14 bases between. The CDR3 here is CASSQDRGLHPNYGYTF. The CDR3 bases are TGCGCCAGCAGCCAAGATCGAGGCCTACATCCTAACTATGGCTACACCTTC.

In this sample, this clonotype turned up a few times. The chain links TRBV15 to TRBJ2-7, with D unresolved. Trimming took off 3 bases at V and 3 bases at J, with 15 bases between the two ends. Germline V gene lookup returns CDR1 LNHNV and CDR2 YYDKDF (reference sequence). The CDR3 spans 15 residues. CDR3 amino acids: CATSRRGRSRYEQYF. CDR3 in DNA: TGTGCCACCAGCAGGCGTGGCAGGAGCCGCTACGAGCAGTACTTC.

To note about this clonotype: One end of the junction fails to match germline, which may point to a read error. V usage is TRBV12-3 or TRBV12-4 and J usage is TRBJ2-3, with D tentatively TRBD1 (6 bases). There are 17 residues in the CDR3. This CDR3 reads CTSSIPTTGESTDTQYF. The DNA of the CDR3 is TGTACCAGCAGTATCCCCACGACAGGCGAGAGCACAGATACGCAGTATTTT.